These 8 T cell receptor beta chains came from one sample sequenced in a study of PD-1 blockade in classical Hodgkin lymphoma. Here immunoSEQ multiplex PCR was the method, and the copy in TCRdb shows in-frame clones only, minus some. Among 95,000 to 120,000 clones listed, about nine tenths were seen once. Brentuximab vedotin exposure varied, and every patient relapsed after autologous stem cell transplantation. The source was peripheral blood mononuclear cells (PBMCs), collected before the second cycle of nivolumab. These receptors all stem from a human donor with classical Hodgkin lymphoma.

The chain carries TRBV2 and TRBJ2-7, with D tentatively TRBD1 (6 bases). CDR1 and CDR2 (germline): SNHLY, FYNNEI. V lost 3 bases and J 0 bases, leaving 9 bases between the germline ends. The CDR3 extends over 14 amino acids. Here the CDR3 DNA reads TGTGCCAGCAGTGATGGGGGCAGCTCCTACGAGCAGTACTTC. Protein product: CASSDGGSSYEQYF.

The V gene is TRBV19, the J gene TRBJ2-7, with D maybe TRBD2 (6 bases). The V and J ends lost 4 bases and 3 bases respectively, with 13 bases between them. Germline values: CDR1 LNHDA, CDR2 SQIVND (reference sequence). The CDR3 sequence is 14 residues long. CDR3 bases: TGTGCCAGTAGTAGGGGACTTTCGGGCTACGAGCAGTACTTC. The encoded protein is CASSRGLSGYEQYF. The complete variable domain, with remaining parts taken from reference TRBV19 and TRBJ2-7, reads DGGITQSPKYLFRKEGQNVTLSCEQNLNHDAMYWYRQDPGQGLRLIYYSQIVNDFQKGDIAEGYSVSREKKESFPLTVTSAQKNPTAFYLCASSRGLSGYEQYFGPGTRLTVT.

CDR3 DNA sequence: TGTGCCAGCAGCCAAGAACAAGAGACCCAGTACTTC. It is translated as CASSQEQETQYF. The V call is TRBV4-2, the J call TRBJ2-5; unclear D gene. The CDR3 sequence is 12 residues long. Germline V lookup: CDR1 LGHNA, CDR2 YNFKEQ. V lost 0 bases and J lost 2, with 1 base in between.

The rearrangement joins TRBV6-1 to TRBJ1-4; D is ambiguous. The CDR3 loop spans 12 amino acids. The ends were cut back, 2 bases at V and 12 bases at J, with 10 bases in the middle. Germline assignment: CDR1 MNHNS and CDR2 SASEGT. CDR3: CASSESGWELFF. The CDR3 nucleotides are TGTGCCAGCAGTGAATCGGGGTGGGAACTGTTTTTT.

The CDR3 is CASSLGQNTEAFF. The DNA for the CDR3 is TGTGCCAGCAGCTTAGGGCAGAACACTGAAGCTTTCTTT. The chain joins TRBV7-2 to TRBJ1-1; D is unresolved. The CDR3 covers 13 residues. V lost 1 base, J lost 1 base, and 4 bases lay in between. Germline V gene lookup returns CDR1 SGHTA and CDR2 FQGNSA. Combining the CDR3 with reference TRBV7-2 and TRBJ1-1 gives the whole variable domain GAGVSQSPSNKVTEKGKDVELRCDPISGHTALYWYRQSLGQGLEFLIYFQGNSAPDKSGLPSDRFSAERTGGSVSTLTIQRTQQEDSAVYLCASSLGQNTEAFFGQGTRLTVV.

The sample holds a few counts of this clone. The chain recombines TRBV2 with TRBJ2-5; 9 bases are shared with TRBD2. V lost 6 bases and J lost 1; bases outside the gene matches: 6. The CDR3 covers 15 residues. CDR1 is SNHLY, CDR2 FYNNEI, per germline. The chain's CDR3 is CASRDQGLAQETQYF. For the CDR3, the DNA is TGTGCCAGCAGGGATCAGGGACTAGCCCAAGAGACCCAGTACTTC.

The rearrangement links TRBV30 to TRBJ2-2; TRBD2 aligns across 7 bases. The germline gives CDR1 GTSNPN, CDR2 SVGIG (reference sequence). The CDR3 extends over 14 amino acids. Trimming took 7 bases from V and 8 from J; bases not matched to a gene: 13. In DNA form, the CDR3 reads TGTGCCTCGGGGGGAAGACTAGGAGGTGGGGAGCTGTTTTTT. This sequence encodes CASGGRLGGGELFF.

This clone was seen a handful of times. This chain joins TRBV10-3 and TRBJ1-2; D possibly corresponds to TRBD1 (6 bases). Per the germline V gene, CDR1 is ENHRY and CDR2 is SYGVKD. V was clipped by 2 bases and J by 4 bases, with 11 bases between them. CDR3 length: 14 residues. CDR3 bases: TGTGCCATCAGTGAGGAGGACAGCCTCTATGGCTACACCTTC. Its translation is CAISEEDSLYGYTF.